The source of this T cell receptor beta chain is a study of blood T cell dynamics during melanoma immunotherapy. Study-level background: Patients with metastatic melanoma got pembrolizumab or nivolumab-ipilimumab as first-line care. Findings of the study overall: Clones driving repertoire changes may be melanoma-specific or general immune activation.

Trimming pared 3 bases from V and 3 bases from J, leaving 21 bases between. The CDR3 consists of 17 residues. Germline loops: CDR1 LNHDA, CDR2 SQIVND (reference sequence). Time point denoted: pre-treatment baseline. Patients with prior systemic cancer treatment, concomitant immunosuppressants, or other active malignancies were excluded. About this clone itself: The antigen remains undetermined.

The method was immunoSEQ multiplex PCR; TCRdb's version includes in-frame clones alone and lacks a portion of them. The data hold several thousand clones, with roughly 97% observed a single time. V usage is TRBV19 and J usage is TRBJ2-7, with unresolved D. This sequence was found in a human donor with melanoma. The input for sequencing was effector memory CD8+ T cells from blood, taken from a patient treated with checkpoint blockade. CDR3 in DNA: TGTGCCAGTAGTATGATGGACGGTACGAGTCAAGGCTACGAGCAGTACTTC. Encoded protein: CASSMMDGTSQGYEQYF.